One and the same sample provided the 24 T cell receptor beta chains below, sequenced in a study of T cells after posttransplantation cyclophosphamide. Produced via immunoSEQ multiplex PCR; TCRdb's table is partial and in-frame only. The data hold 45,000 to 65,000 clones, with 86% observed a single time. Sequences were obtained from PBMCs. The receptors shown here come from a man aged 25-45 years with a blood cancer, CMV-positive, and with a related stem cell donor.

The chain links TRBV7-3 to TRBJ2-1; 10 nucleotides match TRBD1. The CDR3 spans 15 residues. Trimming removed 5 bases from V and 7 bases from J; junction bases left unmatched: 8. CDR1 is SGHTA, CDR2 FQGTGA, per germline. Here the CDR3 reads CASSPGQGVKNEQFF. CDR3 DNA: TGTGCCAGCAGCCCTGGACAGGGGGTGAAAAATGAGCAGTTCTTC.

The genes are TRBV5-6 and TRBJ2-7; no clear D gene. CDR1 SGHDT and CDR2 YYEEEE come from the germline V gene. Trimming took 0 bases from V and 2 from J, leaving 9 bases between them. The CDR3 has 14 residues. CDR3 amino acids: CASSLGLEAYEQYF. CDR3 DNA sequence: TGTGCCAGCAGCTTGGGACTGGAAGCCTACGAGCAGTACTTC.

This clone came up once. CDR3 bases: TGTGCCAGTAGTCTTGGGACAGGAGTCTCTGGGGCCAACGTCCTGACTTTC. It encodes CASSLGTGVSGANVLTF. The chain is built from TRBV19 and TRBJ2-6; TRBD1 matches 8 bases. J lost 0 bases, V lost 5 bases, and 6 bases had no gene match. The CDR3 sequence is 17 residues long. Germline V gene data show CDR1 as LNHDA and CDR2 as SQIVND (reference sequence).

The rearrangement uses TRBV9 and TRBJ2-2; D perhaps matches TRBD1 (5 bases). V lost 0 bases to trimming and J lost 4 bases, with 13 bases between them. The CDR3 contains 16 residues. Germline CDR1 SGDLS, CDR2 YYNGEE. This CDR3 is CASSVVGDRPTGELFF. DNA for the CDR3: TGTGCCAGCAGCGTAGTCGGCGACAGACCCACCGGGGAGCTGTTTTTT.

This clone appeared a single time. The genes are TRBV28 and TRBJ2-7; 7 positions agree with TRBD2. The CDR3 is made up of 15 amino acids. The germline CDR1 and CDR2 sequences are MDHEN and SYDVKM. Trimming removed 2 bases from V and 0 bases from J; junction bases left unmatched: 4. CDR3 bases: TGTGCCAGCAGTTTAGCGGGAGCTCCCTCCTACGAGCAGTACTTC. This sequence encodes CASSLAGAPSYEQYF.

The V call is TRBV6-1, the J call TRBJ1-1; 8 nucleotides line up with TRBD1. The CDR3 is made up of 14 amino acids. Trimming removed 6 bases from V and 8 bases from J; junction bases left unmatched: 11. Germline lookup yields CDR1 MNHNS and CDR2 SASEGT. CDR3 residues: CASRLTGGNVEAFF. CDR3 DNA sequence: TGTGCCAGCAGATTAACAGGGGGGAACGTGGAAGCTTTCTTT.

The chain employs TRBV27 and TRBJ2-5; 8 positions match TRBD2. Germline-derived CDR1 and CDR2 are MNHEY and SMNVEV (reference sequence). The CDR3 runs to 17 residues. V shed 2 bases, J shed 2 bases, and the junction held 10 bases outside the gene matches. The CDR3 coding sequence is TGTGCCAGCAGTTTAAGCCCTTTGGCGGGGGGACAAGAGACCCAGTACTTC. This codes for CASSLSPLAGGQETQYF.

This chain joins TRBV30 and TRBJ1-1; no firm D call. CDR3 length: 13 residues. V lost 3 bases, J lost 7 bases, and 15 bases lay in between. From germline, CDR1 is GTSNPN and CDR2 SVGIG (reference sequence). CDR3 coding DNA: TGTGCCTGGAGGTATCCGGGTACGGTTGAAGCTTTCTTT. This sequence encodes CAWRYPGTVEAFF. The full variable domain, with the rest looked up from reference TRBV30 and TRBJ1-1, is SQTIHQWPATLVQPVGSPLSLECTVEGTSNPNLYWYRQAAGRGLQLLFYSVGIGQISSEVPQNLSASRPQDRQFILSSKKLLLSDSGFYLCAWRYPGTVEAFFGQGTRLTVV.

The rearrangement links TRBV30 to TRBJ2-7, with TRBD2 identical over 9 bases. The CDR3 spans 13 residues. Germline CDR1 reads GTSNPN; CDR2 reads SVGIG (reference sequence). The ends lost 3 bases at V and 2 bases at J; junction bases unmatched: 2. The CDR3 DNA reads as TGTGCCTGGAGGACTAGCGGTGCCTACGAGCAGTACTTC. This gives the protein CAWRTSGAYEQYF.

The chain has TRBV4-3 and TRBJ2-3; 11 bases align to TRBD2. The V gene end was trimmed by 4 bases and the J gene end by 6 bases; junction bases not matched to a gene: 3. Looked up from germline, CDR1 is LGHNA and CDR2 is YSLEER. The CDR3 loop spans 14 amino acids. The CDR3 here is CASSPRTSGDTQYF. The CDR3 nucleotides are TGCGCCAGCAGCCCCCGGACTAGCGGGGATACGCAGTATTTT.

This sequence joins TRBV29-1 and TRBJ2-2; a weak D match, TRBD1 (5 bases). This CDR3 contains 14 residues. Germline assignment: CDR1 SQVTM and CDR2 ANQGSEA. Between the trimmed V and J ends, which lost 0 bases and 8 bases, there was a span of 13 bases. This chain's CDR3 is CSVEDWGSAGELFF. The CDR3 region has the DNA TGCAGCGTTGAAGATTGGGGCTCGGCGGGGGAGCTGTTTTTT.

This chain links TRBV7-2 with TRBJ2-7; no definite D call. Trimming left V 5 bases short and J 3 bases short, with 17 bases between. CDR3 length: 15 residues. Per germline, CDR1 SGHTA and CDR2 FQGNSA. Written as DNA, the CDR3 is TGTGCCAGCAGCCGAGAGGCGGCAAAAAACTACGAGCAGTACTTC. Translated: CASSREAAKNYEQYF.

This chain uses TRBV30 with TRBJ1-4; TRBD1 aligns across 7 bases. Germline V gives CDR1 GTSNPN, CDR2 SVGIG (reference sequence). This CDR3 spans 15 amino acids. Trimming cost V 2 bases and J 5 bases; bases outside gene matches: 8. CDR3 loop: CAWSFGGGVNEKLFF. The CDR3, as DNA: TGTGCCTGGAGTTTCGGAGGGGGCGTAAATGAAAAACTGTTTTTT.

This clone was detected a few times. The V call is TRBV6-6, the J call TRBJ1-4, with a possible D match to TRBD1 (5 bases). Trimming took 5 bases from V and 7 from J, leaving 14 bases between them. Germline loops: CDR1 MNHNY, CDR2 SVGAGI (reference sequence). CDR3 length: 14 residues. In DNA, the CDR3 is TGTGCCAGCAGTCTATCAGGGTTAGGTGAAAAACTGTTTTTT. Residues: CASSLSGLGEKLFF.

This sequence joins TRBV9 and TRBJ1-5; D ambiguous. CDR3 length: 15 amino acids. V lost 4 bases and J 4 bases, leaving 15 bases between the germline ends. Germline V gene data show CDR1 as SGDLS and CDR2 as YYNGEE. The CDR3 nucleotides read TGTGCCAGCAGCCCAACTGCGTCTACTAATCAGCCCCAGCATTTT. Translating it yields CASSPTASTNQPQHF. Full variable domain (outside the CDR3, taken from reference TRBV9 and TRBJ1-5): DSGVTQTPKHLITATGQRVTLRCSPRSGDLSVYWYQQSLDQGLQFLIQYYNGEERAKGNILERFSAQQFPDLHSELNLSSLELGDSALYFCASSPTASTNQPQHFGDGTRLSIL.

The V and J genes are TRBV5-1 and TRBJ1-3, with 10 bases fitting TRBD1. Germline loops: CDR1 SGHRS, CDR2 YFSETQ. The CDR3 spans 17 residues. With 4 bases clipped from V and 0 bases from J, the junction kept 7 bases outside the gene matches. CDR3 residues: CASSTGTGASSGNTIYF. CDR3 nucleotides: TGCGCCAGCAGCACTGGGACAGGGGCTTCCTCTGGAAACACCATATATTTT.

The chain uses TRBV19 and TRBJ1-3; D may be TRBD1 (5 bases). This CDR3 has 15 amino acids. Germline CDR1 is LNHDA and CDR2 is SQIVND (reference sequence). V lost 5 bases to trimming and J lost 1 base, with 12 bases between them. In DNA form, the CDR3 reads TGTGCCAGTAGTGCAGGGCTTTGGTCTGGAAACACCATATATTTT. Translating it yields CASSAGLWSGNTIYF.

CDR3 nucleotide sequence: TGTGCCAGCAGCAACAGGGCAATTGAAAAACTGTTTTTT. Translated, it gives CASSNRAIEKLFF. The chain recombines TRBV7-9 with TRBJ1-4; TRBD1 might be the D (6 bases). Looked up from germline, CDR1 is SEHNR and CDR2 is FQNEAQ (reference sequence). CDR3 length: 13 residues. The germline V and J ends were trimmed by 5 bases and 7 bases, with 11 bases remaining between them.

The J gene is TRBJ2-2, the V gene TRBV11-3; D unresolved. The CDR3 totals 12 residues. Per the germline V gene, CDR1 is SGHNT and CDR2 is YENEEA. With 8 bases removed from V and 7 bases from J, the gap between germline ends came to 11 bases. The CDR3 DNA sequence: TGTGCCAGCCAACTTCGTGGCGGGGAGCTGTTTTTT. It translates to CASQLRGGELFF.

This clone was counted only a few times. The chain has TRBV6-6 and TRBJ1-1; D call uncertain. V was cut by 2 bases and J by 9 bases, with 13 bases left in between. CDR1 is MNHNY and CDR2 is SVGAGI in the germline V gene (reference sequence). The length of the CDR3 is 13 residues. CDR3 region: CASSYVRREKAFF. The DNA of the CDR3 is TGTGCCAGCAGTTACGTGAGAAGGGAGAAAGCTTTCTTT.

The table lists this clone with a count of one. The chain is built from TRBV7-2 and TRBJ2-7; TRBD2 agrees at 8 bases. CDR1 SGHTA and CDR2 FQGNSA come from the germline V gene. The length of the CDR3 is 16 residues. V dropped 1 base and J dropped 4; count of bases not matched to a gene: 9. CDR3 sequence: CASSLVSGSTTYEQYF. The CDR3 nucleotides are TGTGCCAGCAGCTTAGTAAGCGGGAGCACGACTTACGAGCAGTACTTC.

This clone has more than one count but fewer than ten. The chain is built from TRBV2 and TRBJ1-1; D is unresolved. The CDR3 has 13 amino acids. Germline assignment: CDR1 SNHLY and CDR2 FYNNEI. V was cut by 5 bases and J by 1 base, with 8 bases left in between. In nucleotides, the CDR3 is TGTGCCAGCAGTCCCACAGAGAACACTGAAGCTTTCTTT. It codes for CASSPTENTEAFF. Using reference TRBV2 and TRBJ1-1 for the parts outside the CDR3, the full variable domain is EPEVTQTPSHQVTQMGQEVILRCVPISNHLYFYWYRQILGQKVEFLVSFYNNEISEKSEIFDDQFSVERPDGSNFTLKIRSTKLEDSAMYFCASSPTENTEAFFGQGTRLTVV.

The rearrangement joins TRBV18 to TRBJ1-2; D perhaps matches TRBD1 (5 bases). Germline values: CDR1 KGHSH, CDR2 LQKENI. V was clipped by 3 bases and J by 2 bases, with 10 bases between them. CDR3 length: 14 amino acids. The CDR3 spells CASSPQRGNYGYTF. DNA of the CDR3: TGTGCCAGCTCACCTCAAAGGGGAAACTATGGCTACACCTTC.

This chain joins TRBV14 and TRBJ1-5; D gene uncertain. The CDR3 totals 13 residues. V dropped 10 bases and J dropped 2 bases, with 12 bases sitting between them. Germline lookup yields CDR1 SGHDN and CDR2 FVKESK. CDR3 nucleotides: TGTGCCAACTTCCGCGAGGGCAATCAGCCCCAGCATTTT. It specifies CANFREGNQPQHF.